A single T cell receptor (beta chain) is shown here with its context. In the PCR, 60 Vbeta and 13 Jbeta primers were used. Repertoires were generated with immunoSEQ multiplex PCR, while TCRdb's copy carries only in-frame clones and drops some. The sample holds 100,000 to 140,000 clones, roughly 70% seen once. This specimen belongs to a study of cytomegalovirus exposure and HLA in healthy donors. CDR3 length equals 16 residues. V dropped 0 bases and J dropped 0 bases, with 11 bases sitting between them. The V gene's germline CDR1 is SGHTS and CDR2 YDEGEE. The receptor's source is a middle-aged woman in good health and CMV-seropositive. The V gene is TRBV5-8, the J gene TRBJ2-3, with D tentatively TRBD2 (7 bases). The sequencing input was PBMCs. The CDR3 DNA sequence: TGTGCCAGCAGCTTGGGGGCGGGGGCCAGCACAGATACGCAGTATTTT. It specifies CASSLGAGASTDTQYF.